The present entry profiles one T cell receptor beta chain with its context. The sample originates from a study of blood T cell repertoires in COVID-19. Study information: Whether acute or convalescent, the COVID-19 samples came from the United States, Italy and Spain. Sample material is recorded as cDNA or gDNA derived from T cells, B-cell-depleted T cells, or PBMCs.

In the study's own analysis: Reference gene primer amplification gave estimated nucleated cell counts. Using immunoSEQ multiplex PCR, the repertoire was profiled, and TCRdb retains in-frame clones only, with some absent. Clonal size and the V and J genes are those of that table, whereas D and trimming came from the DNA. The sample holds some 100,000 clones, 83% seen once. Germline V gene sequence: CDR1 MNHEY, CDR2 SVGEGT. The CDR3 totals 13 residues. With 5 bases removed from V and 10 bases from J, the gap between germline ends came to 17 bases. The sequenced sample was peripheral blood. This chain joins TRBV6-2 or TRBV6-3 and TRBJ1-2; no clear D. This clonotype was sampled from a woman aged 55-69 years with acute or convalescent COVID-19. For the CDR3, the DNA is TGTGCCAGCAGTCTCCCTTCGACATCCGACTACACCTTC. This translates into CASSLPSTSDYTF.